One sample yielded the 13 T cell receptor beta chains listed below, sequenced in a study of early T cells in non-severe SARS-CoV-2 infection. TCRdb reanalysed the 5' RACE reads using MiXCR and keeps one entry per CDR3 protein. The sample yields tens of thousands of distinct CDR3 sequences, approximately 9% seen once. Material: whole blood. These receptors all stem from an adult who was a healthcare worker with PCR-confirmed SARS-CoV-2 infection or an uninfected control (not recorded which).

CDR3 loop: CASSLGQGANSPLHF. DNA for the CDR3: TGTGCCAGCAGCCTTGGACAGGGGGCTAATTCACCCCTCCACTTT. The chain links TRBV28 to TRBJ1-6; 11 bases fit TRBD1. The V and J ends lost 6 bases and 6 bases, in that order; junction bases with no gene match: 4. In germline, CDR1 is MDHEN, CDR2 SYDVKM. CDR3 length: 15 residues.

The sample holds a few counts of this clonotype. The V and J genes are TRBV6-5 and TRBJ2-1; D remains ambiguous. V was pared by 8 bases and J by 10 bases, with 21 bases between. Germline CDR1 and CDR2: MNHEY and SVGAGI. This CDR3 spans 14 amino acids. The CDR3 sequence is CASARNSLGTEQFF. CDR3 in DNA: TGTGCCAGCGCCAGGAACAGCTTGGGTACCGAGCAGTTCTTC.

This clonotype has at least ten counts. V is TRBV6-2 or TRBV6-3 and J is TRBJ1-1, with 8 bases aligning to TRBD1. The CDR3 spans 14 residues. The V gene's germline CDR1 is MNHEY and CDR2 SVGEGT. The J segment lost 5 bases and the V segment lost 6 bases, leaving 8 bases of the junction unmatched. The CDR3 reads CASRTGGSATEAFF. The CDR3 coding sequence is TGTGCCAGCAGAACAGGGGGATCCGCAACTGAAGCTTTCTTT.

This clonotype has a count of ten or more. The CDR3 loop reads CASSWGGRTEAFF. The DNA for the CDR3 is TGTGCCAGCAGTTGGGGGGGTAGGACTGAAGCTTTCTTT. The chain links TRBV12-3 or TRBV12-4 to TRBJ1-1; possible D gene TRBD1, 5 bases. Trimming stripped 4 bases from V and 5 bases from J, with 11 bases between. This CDR3 has 13 amino acids.

Many counts were recorded for this clonotype. Written as DNA, the CDR3 is TGTGCCACCAGTGATACTTACAGGAACACCGGGGAGCTGTTTTTT. This translates into CATSDTYRNTGELFF. The rearrangement links TRBV24-1 to TRBJ2-2, with unresolved D. CDR3 length: 15 residues. Germline CDR1 and CDR2: KGHDR and SFDVKD. Trimming took 3 bases from V and 1 from J, leaving 8 bases between them.

This chain links TRBV5-4 with TRBJ2-2; the D gene is possibly TRBD2 (6 bases). The CDR3 has 14 amino acids. Trimming removed 4 bases from V and 1 base from J, with 8 bases in between. Germline values: CDR1 SGHNT, CDR2 YYREEE (reference sequence). The DNA for the CDR3 is TGTGCCAGCAGCGCGGGACGGAACACCGGGGAGCTGTTTTTT. Protein product: CASSAGRNTGELFF.

This clonotype was observed at least ten times. This rearrangement joins TRBV14 to TRBJ2-7; D not resolved. The V end was cut by 4 bases, the J end by 7 bases, with 8 bases between. CDR1 and CDR2 (germline): SGHDN, FVKESK. CDR3 length: 11 amino acids. The CDR3 DNA reads TGTGCCAGCAGCCTCGGTTCTGAGCAGTACTTC. The encoded protein is CASSLGSEQYF.

V and J are TRBV10-3 and TRBJ2-5, with 8 bases fitting TRBD2. J gave up 1 base and V 8 bases, and 6 bases lay outside the gene matches. Germline CDR1 is ENHRY and CDR2 is SYGVKD. This CDR3 has 14 residues. The CDR3 reads CAISGGGSQETQYF. The CDR3 bases are TGTGCCATCTCCGGGGGGGGATCCCAAGAGACCCAGTACTTC.

This clonotype was counted ten times or more. The rearrangement links TRBV10-3 to TRBJ2-7, with 8 bases lining up with TRBD1. The junction had 12 bases not matched to a gene; V was cut back by 9 bases and J by 5 bases. CDR1 and CDR2 (germline): ENHRY, SYGVKD. CDR3 size: 14 residues. The CDR3 reads CAIKPDRAKDEQYF. The CDR3 nucleotides read TGTGCCATAAAACCGGACAGGGCGAAGGACGAGCAGTACTTC.

This clonotype was seen more than once but under ten times. This chain uses TRBV6-2 or TRBV6-3 with TRBJ2-1; D is ambiguous. Trimming shortened V by 11 bases and J by 6 bases, and 14 bases separated the two germline ends. The CDR3 runs to 12 residues. Germline V gene data show CDR1 as MNHEY and CDR2 as SVGEGT. CDR3 in amino acids: CAAAFQPNEQFF. CDR3 DNA sequence: TGTGCCGCAGCTTTCCAACCCAATGAGCAGTTCTTC.

In this sample, this clonotype turned up a few times. This chain uses TRBV12-3 or TRBV12-4 with TRBJ2-2; D possibly corresponds to TRBD2 (5 bases). Deletions cut 7 bases from V and 1 base from J, with 10 bases between. This CDR3 has 14 residues. CDR3 bases: TGTGCCAGCATCCAGGACTTGAACACCGGGGAGCTGTTTTTT. Protein: CASIQDLNTGELFF.

The gene calls are TRBV6-2 or TRBV6-3 and TRBJ2-2, with 7 bases lining up with TRBD2. V was clipped by 6 bases and J by 4 bases; unmatched bases: 8. CDR3 length: 15 amino acids. From germline, CDR1 is MNHEY and CDR2 SVGEGT. Here the CDR3 reads CASSPDGGFTGELFF. In DNA form, the CDR3 reads TGTGCCAGCAGCCCAGACGGGGGGTTCACCGGGGAGCTGTTTTTT.

This clonotype has at least ten counts. This sequence joins TRBV12-3 or TRBV12-4 and TRBJ2-7, with TRBD2 as a possible D gene (5 bases). With 3 bases removed from V and 12 bases from J, the gap between germline ends came to 12 bases. The CDR3 is 11 residues long. The CDR3 region is CASSLVGVLYF. CDR3 DNA sequence: TGTGCCAGCAGTTTGGTGGGAGTTCTGTACTTC.